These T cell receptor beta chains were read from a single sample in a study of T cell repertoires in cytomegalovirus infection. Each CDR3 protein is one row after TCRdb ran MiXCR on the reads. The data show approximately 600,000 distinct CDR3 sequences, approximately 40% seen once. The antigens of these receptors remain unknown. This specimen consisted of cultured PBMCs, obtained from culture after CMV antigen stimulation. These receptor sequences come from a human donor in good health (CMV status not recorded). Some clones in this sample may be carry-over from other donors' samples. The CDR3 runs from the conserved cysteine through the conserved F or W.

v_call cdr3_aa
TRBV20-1 CSPKRTQETQYF
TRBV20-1 CSAIRDMGTQYF
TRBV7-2 CASSSDRGSVEQYF
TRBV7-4 CASSLAVQGDSTDTQYF
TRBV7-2 CASSHRFSGGDEQFF
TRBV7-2 CASSLALAGSFQYF
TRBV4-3 CASSQDAPGGLQETQYF
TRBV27 CASSAYNSPLHF
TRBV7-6 CASSSGGSNEKLFF
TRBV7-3 CASSSTSGGTGELFF
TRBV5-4 CASSSLRTGGLDEQYF
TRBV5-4 CASSKTGDPEAFF
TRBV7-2 CASSLVWGPNTEAFF
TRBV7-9 CASSLPGGNTEAFF
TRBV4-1 CASSQLGQASYEQYF
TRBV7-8 CASSQIAGAGETQYF
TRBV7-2 CASSLRRGVYEQYF
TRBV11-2 CASSHGTRLARNEQYF
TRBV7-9 CASSPNMNTEAFF
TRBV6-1 CASSDFVGTGSYEQYF
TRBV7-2 CASSKGLAGAETQYF
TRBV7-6 CASSLRTGLAADPSSYNEQFF
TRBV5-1 CASSLAGGGSPLHF
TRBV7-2 CASSLDPGNYGYTF
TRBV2 CASNPSGNQPQHF
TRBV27 CASSDFDPNGLYF
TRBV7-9 CASSLVGQGDNEQFF
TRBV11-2 CASSKLTDTQYF
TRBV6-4 CASSAGGGGTDTQYF